The next 7 T cell receptor beta chains were all read from a single sample in a study of Graves' ophthalmopathy and Graves' hyperthyroidism listed by TCRdb under 2018. Sequencer: Illumina HiSeq 2000. For repertoire sequencing, the TCR beta CDR3 regions were amplified from RNA transcripts. The first round of RT-PCR was done with HTBI primers and the Qiagen OneStep RT-PCR kit, and was followed by a second round of multiplex PCR, then size selection and purification. Using fastp trimming at Q25 and MiXCR clonotype assembly, TCRdb reanalyzed the public sequencing data and kept in-frame beta chains. Rows merge per CDR3 protein into single entries with the most common DNA and genes. In this sample the table shows over 450,000 distinct CDR3 sequences, approximately 14% of which occur a single time. Around 9.8% of the sample is taken by the ten largest. The sequenced material came from blood. Source of these receptors: a woman in her twenties or thirties with Graves' ophthalmopathy. Donor details come from another sample of the same person, matched by shared clones.

This clonotype was recorded many times. V and J are TRBV20-1 and TRBJ1-1; 7 bases agree with TRBD1. Germline-derived CDR1 and CDR2 are DFQATT and SNEGSKA (reference sequence). Trimming removed 0 bases from V and 7 bases from J; junction bases left unmatched: 14. This CDR3 has 16 amino acids. This CDR3 reads CSAREIRAWTGLEAFF. Written as DNA, the CDR3 is TGCAGTGCTAGAGAAATACGGGCGTGGACAGGCCTTGAAGCTTTCTTT.

V gene TRBV6-1 combines with J gene TRBJ2-2, with D tentatively TRBD1 or TRBD2 (5 bases each). This CDR3 comprises 13 residues. The V and J ends lost 5 bases and 6 bases respectively, with 10 bases between them. The germline V gene encodes CDR1 MNHNS and CDR2 SASEGT. As DNA, the CDR3 is TGTGCCAGCAGTCGGGACGGGCCCGGGGAGCTGTTTTTT. Translated: CASSRDGPGELFF.

The table lists this clonotype with many counts. The V call is TRBV6-1, the J call TRBJ2-4; possibly TRBD1 for D (5 bases). Trimming removed 5 bases at V and 0 bases at J, with 14 bases between. CDR1 is MNHNS and CDR2 is SASEGT in the germline V gene. This CDR3 has 16 amino acids. The CDR3 sequence: CASSPWTRLAKNIQYF. As DNA, the CDR3 is TGTGCCAGCAGTCCATGGACACGTCTAGCCAAAAACATTCAGTACTTC.

This sequence joins TRBV6-5 and TRBJ2-5; TRBD2 aligns across 8 bases. Per germline, CDR1 MNHEY and CDR2 SVGAGI. The CDR3 runs to 14 residues. The ends lost 4 bases at V and 5 bases at J; junction bases unmatched: 6. The CDR3 DNA follows: TGTGCCAGCAGTTCAACTAGCGGCGAGGAGACCCAGTACTTC. This codes for CASSSTSGEETQYF.

There are many counts of this clonotype. The chain combines TRBV12-3 or TRBV12-4 with TRBJ2-7; 7 bases are shared with TRBD1. The CDR3 length is 14 residues. Germline trimming cut 5 bases from V and 2 bases from J; bases unmatched to any gene: 6. The CDR3 nucleotides read TGTGCCAGCAGTCATTACAGGGGAACCTACGAGCAGTACTTC. Residues: CASSHYRGTYEQYF.

Many counts were recorded for this clonotype. The chain joins TRBV28 to TRBJ1-1, with D perhaps TRBD1 (5 bases). V was pared by 2 bases and J by 3 bases, with 16 bases between. The germline V gene encodes CDR1 MDHEN and CDR2 SYDVKM. The CDR3 spans 16 residues. The CDR3 nucleotides read TGTGCCAGCAGTTTAGGCCCTGGGGGGGGATACACTGAAGCTTTCTTT. This sequence encodes CASSLGPGGGYTEAFF.

This clonotype was seen many times. This chain uses TRBV10-3 with TRBJ1-1; 7 nucleotides align to TRBD1. Trimming took 6 bases from V and 3 from J; bases not matched to a gene: 7. There are 14 residues in the CDR3. The germline V gene has CDR1 ENHRY and CDR2 SYGVKD. The CDR3: CAIRAQGEYTEAFF. The CDR3, as DNA: TGTGCCATCAGAGCCCAGGGGGAGTACACTGAAGCTTTCTTT.